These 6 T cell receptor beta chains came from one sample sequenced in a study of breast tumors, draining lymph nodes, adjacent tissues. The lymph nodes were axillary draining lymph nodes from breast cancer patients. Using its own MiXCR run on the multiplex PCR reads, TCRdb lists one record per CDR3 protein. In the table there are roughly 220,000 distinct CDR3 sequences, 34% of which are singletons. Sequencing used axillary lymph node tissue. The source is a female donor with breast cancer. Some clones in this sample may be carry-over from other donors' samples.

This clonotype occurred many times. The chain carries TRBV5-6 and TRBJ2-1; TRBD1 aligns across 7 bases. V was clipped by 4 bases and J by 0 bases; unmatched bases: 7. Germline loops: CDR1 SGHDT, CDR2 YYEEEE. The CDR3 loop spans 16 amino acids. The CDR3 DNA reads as TGTGCCAGCAGCCTGCTGACAGGGAGCTCCTACAATGAGCAGTTCTTC. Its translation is CASSLLTGSSYNEQFF.

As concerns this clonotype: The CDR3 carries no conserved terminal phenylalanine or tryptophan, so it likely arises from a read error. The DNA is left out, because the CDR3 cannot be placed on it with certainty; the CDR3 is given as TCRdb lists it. CDR3 sequence reads: CSATTGTTP. The rearrangement links TRBV20-1 to TRBJ1-6; the table's D call of TRBD1 was not tested on the DNA. In germline, CDR1 is DFQATT, CDR2 SNEGSKA (reference sequence). Including both end residues, the CDR3 is 9 amino acids long.

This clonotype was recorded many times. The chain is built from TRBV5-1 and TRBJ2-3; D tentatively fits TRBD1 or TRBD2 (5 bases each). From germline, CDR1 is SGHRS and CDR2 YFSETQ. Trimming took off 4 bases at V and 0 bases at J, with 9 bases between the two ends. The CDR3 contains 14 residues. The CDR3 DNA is TGCGCCAGCAGCCGGGACCACAGCACAGATACGCAGTATTTT. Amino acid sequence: CASSRDHSTDTQYF.

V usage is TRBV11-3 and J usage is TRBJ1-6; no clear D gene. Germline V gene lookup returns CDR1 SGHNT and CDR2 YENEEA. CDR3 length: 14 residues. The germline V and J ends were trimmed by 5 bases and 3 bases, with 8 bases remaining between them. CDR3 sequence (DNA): TGTGCCAGCAGCCTGTCGGACTATAATTCACCCCTCCACTTT. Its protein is CASSLSDYNSPLHF.

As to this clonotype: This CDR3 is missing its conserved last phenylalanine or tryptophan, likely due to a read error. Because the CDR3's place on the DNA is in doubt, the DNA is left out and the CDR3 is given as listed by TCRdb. This CDR3 is CASSHTPGT. This chain uses TRBV6-5 with TRBJ2-5; TRBD1 was called by the table and not checked on the DNA. CDR1 is MNHEY and CDR2 is SVGAGI in the germline V gene. The CDR3 contains 9 residues when both ends are counted.

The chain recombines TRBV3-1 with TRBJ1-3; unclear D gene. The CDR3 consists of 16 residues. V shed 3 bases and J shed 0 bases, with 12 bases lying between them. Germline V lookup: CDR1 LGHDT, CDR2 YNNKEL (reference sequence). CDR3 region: CASSQERRHSGNTIYF. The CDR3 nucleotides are TGTGCCAGCAGCCAGGAGCGGCGACACTCTGGAAACACCATATATTTT.